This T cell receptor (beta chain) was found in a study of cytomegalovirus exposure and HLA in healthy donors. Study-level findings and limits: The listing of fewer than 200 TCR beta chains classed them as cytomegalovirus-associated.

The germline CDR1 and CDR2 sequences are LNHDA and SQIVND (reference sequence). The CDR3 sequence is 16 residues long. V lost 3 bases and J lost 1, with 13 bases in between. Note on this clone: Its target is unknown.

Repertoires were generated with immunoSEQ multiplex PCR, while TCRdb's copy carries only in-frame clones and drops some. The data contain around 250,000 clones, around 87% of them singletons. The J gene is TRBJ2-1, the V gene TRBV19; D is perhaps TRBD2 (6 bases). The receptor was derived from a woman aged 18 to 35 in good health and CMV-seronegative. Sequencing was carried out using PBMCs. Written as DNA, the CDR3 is TGTGCCAGTAGTATTGTTCTGGGGGGTTCCTACAATGAGCAGTTCTTC. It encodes CASSIVLGGSYNEQFF.